The rows below give T cell receptor beta chains drawn from one sample of a study of OX40 agonist ivuxolimab in advanced cancers. Sequencing used immunoSEQ multiplex PCR; TCRdb keeps in-frame clones, though not all of them. Of about 84,000 clones in the sample, around 94% are singletons; the top ten hold more than 9.5%. Sample: CD4+ or CD8+ T cells sorted from blood, taken in a trial of the OX40 agonist ivuxolimab. These receptor sequences come from an adult with an advanced solid tumor such as melanoma, head and neck, liver or kidney cancer. The CDR3 runs from the conserved cysteine through the conserved F or W. A D gene is named only where the DNA matches it firmly. Only part of the rows carry a size: once, few, many, or a class if the clone is expanded.

v_gene	d_gene	j_gene	len	abundance	CDR3aa	CDR3nt
TRBV28	.	TRBJ2-3	15	.	CASSLRGAWTDTQYF	TGTGCCAGCAGTTTACGGGGGGCATGGACAGATACGCAGTATTTT
TRBV4-2	TRBD2	TRBJ2-3	15	.	CASSQGAGGTDTQYF	TGTGCCAGCAGCCAAGGTGCGGGAGGGACAGATACGCAGTATTTT
TRBV9	TRBD1	TRBJ1-2	15	once	CASSPRTGGQYGYTF	TGTGCCAGCAGCCCCAGAACAGGGGGACAGTATGGCTACACCTTC
TRBV4-1	TRBD1	TRBJ1-5	19	.	CASSQETGQVFYSNQPQHF	TGCGCCAGCAGCCAAGAGACGGGACAGGTGTTCTATAGCAATCAGCCCCAGCATTTT
TRBV13	.	TRBJ2-7	14	.	CASSHPGGGGEQYF	TGTGCCAGCAGCCACCCAGGGGGCGGGGGGGAGCAGTACTTC
TRBV9	TRBD1	TRBJ1-2	14	.	CASSARTGPHGYTF	TGTGCCAGCAGCGCACGGACAGGGCCTCATGGCTACACCTTC
TRBV10-2	TRBD2	TRBJ2-1	16	.	CASSDLAGVGYNEQFF	TGCGCCAGCAGTGACTTAGCGGGAGTAGGGTACAATGAGCAGTTCTTC
TRBV5-4	.	TRBJ2-7	17	.	CASSLEGEIQVDYEQYF	TGTGCCAGCAGCTTGGAAGGGGAGATACAGGTTGACTACGAGCAGTACTTC
TRBV7-9	TRBD2	TRBJ2-1	14	.	CASSLGTRGNEQFF	TGTGCCAGCAGCTTAGGGACTAGGGGTAATGAGCAGTTCTTC
TRBV7-3	.	TRBJ2-7	13	.	CASSPVGAYEQYF	TGTGCCAGCAGCCCAGTAGGGGCCTACGAGCAGTACTTC
TRBV9	TRBD2	TRBJ2-1	17	once	CASSHAPSGILYNEQFF	TGTGCCAGCAGCCACGCGCCTAGCGGGATCTTATACAATGAGCAGTTCTTC
TRBV9	.	TRBJ2-1	14	.	CASSVVGSVNEQFF	TGTGCCAGCAGCGTAGTTGGCTCAGTCAATGAGCAGTTCTTC
TRBV7-9	.	TRBJ2-7	14	.	CASSPRSVTYSQYF	TGTGCCAGCAGCCCCCGGTCGGTCACATACTCGCAGTACTTC
TRBV5-5	.	TRBJ2-7	13	.	CASTAVLGDEQYF	TGTGCCAGCACCGCCGTGTTGGGGGACGAGCAGTACTTC
TRBV19	.	TRBJ1-1	10	.	CASSSVRPFF	TGTGCCAGTAGTTCTGTTCGTCCTTTCTTT
TRBV28	.	TRBJ2-1	12	.	CASSGGGNEQFF	TGTGCCAGCAGTGGGGGCGGGAATGAGCAGTTCTTC
TRBV7-2	.	TRBJ2-1	15	.	CASEVVGRSYNEQFF	TGTGCCAGCGAAGTAGTTGGCAGGTCCTACAATGAGCAGTTCTTC
TRBV4-2	.	TRBJ1-2	16	.	CASSHGRDLGNHGYTF	TGTGCCAGCAGCCATGGCCGGGATCTTGGAAATCATGGCTACACCTTC
TRBV14	.	TRBJ2-1	13	.	CASSQDGRREQFF	TGTGCCAGCAGCCAAGATGGCCGGAGGGAGCAGTTCTTC
TRBV2	TRBD1	TRBJ1-4	14	.	CASSGDRSNEKLFF	TGTGCCAGCAGCGGGGACAGGAGTAATGAAAAACTGTTTTTT
TRBV7-9	TRBD1	TRBJ1-5	14	.	CASSLTGGTQPQHF	TGTGCCAGCAGCCTAACAGGGGGAACTCAGCCCCAGCATTTT
TRBV9	.	TRBJ2-2	17	.	CASSVGGLAGYTGELFF	TGTGCCAGCAGCGTAGGGGGTTTGGCGGGCTACACCGGGGAGCTGTTTTTT
TRBV2	TRBD1	TRBJ1-5	19	.	CASSEGAGGGKWENQPQHF	TGTGCCAGCAGTGAGGGGGCAGGGGGCGGTAAATGGGAAAATCAGCCCCAGCATTTT
TRBV14	.	TRBJ2-5	14	.	CASSNEQGQEAQYF	TGTGCCAGCAGCAACGAACAGGGCCAAGAGGCCCAGTACTTC
TRBV6-5	TRBD2	TRBJ2-7	15	once	CASSWGLAQSYEQYF	TGTGCCAGCAGTTGGGGACTAGCGCAGAGTTACGAGCAGTACTTC
TRBV5-4	TRBD2	TRBJ2-1	15	.	CASSPSASGYNEQFF	TGTGCCAGCAGCCCGAGTGCTAGCGGCTACAATGAGCAGTTCTTC
TRBV7-9	.	TRBJ1-5	13	.	CASSLGPNQPQHF	TGTGCCAGCAGCTTGGGCCCCAATCAGCCCCAGCATTTT
TRBV5-6	.	TRBJ2-4	13	.	CASSSSWENIQYF	TGTGCCAGCAGCTCGTCCTGGGAGAACATTCAGTACTTC
TRBV4-2	.	TRBJ1-5	15	.	CASSQEDSSNQPQHF	TGTGCCAGCAGCCAGGAGGACAGCAGCAATCAGCCCCAGCATTTT
TRBV7-8	.	TRBJ1-5	18	.	CASSLGVRFRNSNQPQHF	TGTGCCAGCAGCTTAGGTGTTAGGTTCAGAAATAGCAATCAGCCCCAGCATTTT
TRBV9	.	TRBJ2-2	15	.	CASSSGAGSTGELFF	TGTGCCAGCAGCTCTGGCGCGGGAAGCACCGGGGAGCTGTTTTTT
TRBV9	TRBD1	TRBJ1-3	16	.	CASSPPGGGIGNTIYF	TGTGCCAGCAGCCCCCCTGGAGGGGGCATTGGAAACACCATATATTTT
TRBV4-2	.	TRBJ1-4	16	.	CASSQDPGHVAEKLFF	TGTGCCAGCAGCCAAGATCCCGGACACGTAGCTGAAAAACTGTTTTTT
TRBV27	TRBD2	TRBJ2-5	14	.	CASSFKAGEETQYF	TGTGCCAGCAGTTTTAAGGCGGGAGAAGAGACCCAGTACTTC
TRBV6-6	TRBD1	TRBJ2-1	14	.	CASSLDRVGDEQFF	TGTGCCAGCAGTCTCGACAGGGTTGGAGATGAGCAGTTCTTC
TRBV27	.	TRBJ1-2	14	.	CASSARTLNYGYTF	TGTGCCAGCAGTGCGAGGACACTTAACTATGGCTACACCTTC
TRBV28	.	TRBJ2-1	10	.	CASSYNEQFF	TGTGCCAGCAGCTACAATGAGCAGTTCTTC
TRBV30	TRBD2	TRBJ2-7	14	.	CAWSGEPGLYEQYF	TGTGCCTGGAGTGGTGAGCCGGGACTATACGAGCAGTACTTC
TRBV25-1	.	TRBJ1-1	16	.	CASPRGGPRRRTEAFF	TGTGCCAGCCCGAGGGGGGGCCCACGAAGAAGAACTGAAGCTTTCTTT
TRBV4-2	TRBD2	TRBJ2-3	17	few	CASSQDRTSGIIDTQYF	TGTGCCAGCAGCCAAGATCGGACTAGCGGGATTATAGATACGCAGTATTTT
TRBV5-1	.	TRBJ2-7	13	.	CASSLARQYEQYF	TGCGCCAGCAGCTTGGCTCGACAGTACGAGCAGTACTTC
TRBV19	.	TRBJ2-7	15	.	CASSMSGFRDYEQYF	TGTGCCAGTAGTATGTCAGGGTTTAGAGACTACGAGCAGTACTTC
TRBV15	TRBD1	TRBJ1-1	15	.	CATSRGDRPNTEAFF	TGTGCCACCAGCAGGGGGGACAGGCCTAACACTGAAGCTTTCTTT
TRBV19	TRBD2	TRBJ2-1	19	.	CASSIDGPFTSGSHNEQFF	TGTGCCAGTAGTATAGATGGGCCGTTTACTAGCGGGAGTCACAATGAGCAGTTCTTC
TRBV4-3	TRBD1	TRBJ1-5	17	.	CASSPGTGGASNQPQHF	TGCGCCAGCAGCCCTGGGACAGGAGGGGCCAGCAATCAGCCCCAGCATTTT